A single sample gave rise to the 14 T cell receptor beta chains below, sequenced in a study of cytomegalovirus exposure and HLA in healthy donors. Sequenced by immunoSEQ multiplex PCR; TCRdb stores in-frame clones only, minus some. The repertoire holds 45,000 to 65,000 clones, with about 88% as singletons. Source material: PBMCs. These receptors came from a woman aged 18-30 years in good health and CMV-seronegative.

The chain uses TRBV19 and TRBJ2-7; D might be TRBD2 (5 bases). Deletions cut 6 bases from V and 2 bases from J, with 17 bases between. Germline CDR1 and CDR2: LNHDA and SQIVND (reference sequence). This CDR3 contains 15 residues. The CDR3 sequence is CASSLQGRVTYEQYF. The CDR3 coding sequence is TGTGCCAGTAGCCTTCAAGGGAGAGTCACCTACGAGCAGTACTTC. The whole variable domain, remainder taken from reference TRBV19 and TRBJ2-7, is DGGITQSPKYLFRKEGQNVTLSCEQNLNHDAMYWYRQDPGQGLRLIYYSQIVNDFQKGDIAEGYSVSREKKESFPLTVTSAQKNPTAFYLCASSLQGRVTYEQYFGPGTRLTVT.

For this clone: An end of the junction does not agree with germline; a read error may underlie this. The V and J genes are TRBV2 and TRBJ2-5; 15 bases fit TRBD2. This CDR3 region has 16 residues. The germline V gene has CDR1 SNHLY and CDR2 FYNNEI. This CDR3 reads CASRQGLAGGQGTQYF. CDR3 sequence (DNA): TGTGCCAGCAGGCAAGGACTAGCGGGGGGGCAAGGGACCCAGTACTTC.

The J gene is TRBJ2-1, the V gene TRBV29-1; the match to TRBD1 covers 9 bases. The CDR3 is made up of 15 amino acids. Looked up from germline, CDR1 is SQVTM and CDR2 is ANQGSEA. V gave up 0 bases and J gave up 12 bases; unmatched junction bases: 12. CDR3 in DNA: TGCAGCGTTGAAGATTTTGGACAGGGGCCCCCGATGCAGTTCTTC. This encodes CSVEDFGQGPPMQFF.

V usage is TRBV25-1 and J usage is TRBJ1-1, with D possibly TRBD1 on 6 matching bases. V dropped 3 bases and J dropped 2 bases, with 13 bases sitting between them. The germline gives CDR1 MGHDK, CDR2 SYGVNS. The CDR3 sequence is 15 residues long. The CDR3 region has the DNA TGTGCCAGCAGTGATACCGGGACAACTAACACTGAAGCTTTCTTT. Protein sequence: CASSDTGTTNTEAFF.

This clone was recorded only once. CDR3 bases: TGTGCCTGGAGCTTAGGGGTGGGGCTCTACGAGCAGTACTTC. Its translation: CAWSLGVGLYEQYF. This rearrangement joins TRBV30 to TRBJ2-7; weak D call: TRBD1 (5 bases). Germline lookup yields CDR1 GTSNPN and CDR2 SVGIG (reference sequence). The V and J ends lost 3 bases and 3 bases respectively, with 15 bases between them. The CDR3 has 14 residues.

This clone occurred once. The junction differs from germline at one of its ends, possibly a read error. The chain combines TRBV7-7 with TRBJ1-4; TRBD1 might be the D (5 bases). Germline V gene sequence: CDR1 SSHAT, CDR2 FNYEAQ (reference sequence). The CDR3 has 20 amino acids. CDR3 DNA sequence: TGTGCTAGCAGCTTAGCTAGGGGCCCGAAGCATAAGAAATCGAGTGAAAAACTGTTTTTT. Translation gives CASSLARGPKHKKSSEKLFF.

The gene calls are TRBV11-2 and TRBJ1-3, with TRBD1 identical over 7 bases. Germline CDR1 SGHAT, CDR2 FQNNGV. The junction had 6 bases not matched to a gene; V was cut back by 3 bases and J by 4 bases. The CDR3 covers 15 residues. CDR3: CASSFRQGIGNTIYF. CDR3 bases: TGTGCCAGCAGCTTTCGACAGGGAATAGGAAACACCATATATTTT.

The CDR3 loop reads CASSPEEYNQPQHF. CDR3 nucleotides: TGTGCCAGTAGTCCAGAGGAATACAATCAGCCCCAGCATTTT. The rearrangement links TRBV19 to TRBJ1-5; D is unresolved. Germline assignment: CDR1 LNHDA and CDR2 SQIVND (reference sequence). There are 14 residues in the CDR3. V lost 5 bases and J lost 3, with 11 bases in between.

About this clone: The same CDR3 also results from other DNA sequences found in this sample. The V gene is TRBV7-9, the J gene TRBJ2-1; 8 positions match TRBD2. CDR1 and CDR2 (germline): SEHNR, FQNEAQ (reference sequence). This CDR3 has 14 residues. Trimming removed 1 base from V and 10 bases from J; junction bases left unmatched: 6. This CDR3 is CASSLGLAGGEQFF. The CDR3 DNA reads as TGTGCCAGCAGCTTAGGGCTAGCGGGCGGAGAGCAGTTCTTC.

The chain recombines TRBV4-2 with TRBJ1-4, with 9 bases matching TRBD1. CDR1 and CDR2 from the germline V gene are LGHNA and YNFKEQ. The CDR3 is 15 residues long. The ends lost 4 bases at V and 6 bases at J; junction bases unmatched: 6. The DNA for the CDR3 is TGTGCCAGCAGCCGGTACAGGGGGCGCGATGAAAAACTGTTTTTT. Translating gives CASSRYRGRDEKLFF.

The sample holds a few counts of this clone. The chain links TRBV20-1 to TRBJ2-5; D remains unclear. Germline V gene data show CDR1 as DFQATT and CDR2 as SNEGSKA (reference sequence). The CDR3 runs 11 residues. V gave up 6 bases and J gave up 0 bases, with 5 bases separating them. The CDR3 DNA follows: TGCAGTGCGTCAGACCAAGAGACCCAGTACTTC. Translation gives CSASDQETQYF.

Regarding this clone: At one end the junction does not follow the germline gene, possibly because of a read error. This sequence joins TRBV2 and TRBJ1-5, with no clear D. Per the germline V gene, CDR1 is SNHLY and CDR2 is FYNNEI. CDR3 length: 15 amino acids. The CDR3 sequence is CASREDGVSNQPQHF. For the CDR3, the DNA is TGTGCCAGCAGAGAAGACGGAGTAAGCAATCAGCCCCAGCATTTT.

This chain joins TRBV5-1 and TRBJ2-5, with D maybe TRBD2 (7 bases). The germline gives CDR1 SGHRS, CDR2 YFSETQ. V lost 7 bases and J lost 5, with 21 bases in between. The CDR3 extends over 15 amino acids. DNA for the CDR3: TGCGCCAGCTCGGGGGGCGGTCTAGCTGGGGAGACCCAGTACTTC. It specifies CASSGGGLAGETQYF.

The genes are TRBV7-2 and TRBJ1-2; the D is unclear. Germline CDR1 reads SGHTA; CDR2 reads FQGNSA. V was clipped by 1 base and J by 7 bases, with 16 bases between them. The CDR3 contains 15 residues. In nucleotides, the CDR3 is TGTGCCAGCAGCTTAGATCCTATCCGATCGGGTGGCTACACCTTC. Translated, it gives CASSLDPIRSGGYTF. Full variable domain (remainder filled in from reference TRBV7-2 and TRBJ1-2): GAGVSQSPSNKVTEKGKDVELRCDPISGHTALYWYRQSLGQGLEFLIYFQGNSAPDKSGLPSDRFSAERTGGSVSTLTIQRTQQEDSAVYLCASSLDPIRSGGYTFGSGTRLTVV.